The following is a T cell receptor beta chain sequence with its context. The V gene's germline CDR1 is SGDLS and CDR2 YYNGEE. The V end lost 2 bases, the J end lost 6 bases, and 12 bases lay between the germline ends. The CDR3 length is 14 residues. Profiled with immunoSEQ multiplex PCR; TCRdb holds only in-frame clones, not every one. Altogether about 76,000 clones are present, roughly 81% being singletons, with the ten largest covering over 9.5%. The sample originates from a study of blood T cell repertoires in COVID-19. This receptor was identified in a man between 60 and 75 years old with COVID-19, enrolled during active disease. The sample consisted of peripheral blood. The genes are TRBV9 and TRBJ2-1; perhaps TRBD1 as D (5 bases). CDR3 in DNA: TGTGCCAGCAGCGTTTCTGGGCAGGGCAATGAGCAGTTCTTC. It encodes CASSVSGQGNEQFF.